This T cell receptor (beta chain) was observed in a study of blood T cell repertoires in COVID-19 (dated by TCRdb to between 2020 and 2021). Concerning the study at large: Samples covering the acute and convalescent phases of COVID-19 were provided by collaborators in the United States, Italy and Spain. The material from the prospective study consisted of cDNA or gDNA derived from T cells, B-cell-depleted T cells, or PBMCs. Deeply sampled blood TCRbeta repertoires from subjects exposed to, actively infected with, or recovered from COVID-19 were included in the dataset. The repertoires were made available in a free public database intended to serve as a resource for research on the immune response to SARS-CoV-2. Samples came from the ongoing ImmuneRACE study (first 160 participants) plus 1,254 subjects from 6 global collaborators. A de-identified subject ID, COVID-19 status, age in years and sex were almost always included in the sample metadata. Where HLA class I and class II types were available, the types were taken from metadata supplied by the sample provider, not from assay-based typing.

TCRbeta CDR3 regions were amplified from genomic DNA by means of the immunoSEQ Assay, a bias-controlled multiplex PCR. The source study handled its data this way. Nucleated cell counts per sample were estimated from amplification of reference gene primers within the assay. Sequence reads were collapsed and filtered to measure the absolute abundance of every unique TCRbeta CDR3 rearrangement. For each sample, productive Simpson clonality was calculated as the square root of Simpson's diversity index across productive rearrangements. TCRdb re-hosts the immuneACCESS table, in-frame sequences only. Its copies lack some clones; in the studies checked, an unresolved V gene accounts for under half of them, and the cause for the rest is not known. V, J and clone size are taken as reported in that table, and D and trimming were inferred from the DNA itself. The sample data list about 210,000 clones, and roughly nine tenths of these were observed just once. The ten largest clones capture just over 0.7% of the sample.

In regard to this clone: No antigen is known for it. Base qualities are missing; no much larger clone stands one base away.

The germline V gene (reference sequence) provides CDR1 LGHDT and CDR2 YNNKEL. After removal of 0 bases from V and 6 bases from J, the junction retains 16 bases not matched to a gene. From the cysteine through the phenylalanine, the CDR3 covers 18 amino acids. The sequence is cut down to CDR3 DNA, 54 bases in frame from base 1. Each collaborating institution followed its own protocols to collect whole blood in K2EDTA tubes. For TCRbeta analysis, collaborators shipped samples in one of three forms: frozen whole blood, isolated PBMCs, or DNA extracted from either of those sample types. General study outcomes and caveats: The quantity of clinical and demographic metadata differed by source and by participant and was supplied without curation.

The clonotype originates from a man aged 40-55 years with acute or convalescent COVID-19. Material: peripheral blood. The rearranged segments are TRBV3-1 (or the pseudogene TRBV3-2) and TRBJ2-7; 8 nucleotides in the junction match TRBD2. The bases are TGTGCCAGCAGCCAAGATCTATACTTGCGGGGGGCAAACTGCGAGCAGTACTTC. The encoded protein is CASSQDLYLRGANCEQYF.